The 28 T cell receptor beta chains presented below share a single source sample, sequenced in a study of shared clonotypes between healthy human individuals. Naive CD8 cells lacked CD45RO, underwent positive selection for CCR7 and left out terminally differentiated effector memory CD45RA+ cells. Libraries were prepared by immunoSEQ multiplex PCR; TCRdb keeps only in-frame clonotypes and omits some of them. The sample consists of around 2,000,000 clones, roughly 91% of them appearing once. Sequencing was done on a sample of naive CD8+ T cells from PBMCs. These receptors originate from a man younger than 35 in good health. Some clones in this sample may be carry-over from other donors' samples.

This chain connects TRBV29-1 to TRBJ1-2; D perhaps matches TRBD1 (6 bases). The CDR3 extends over 15 amino acids. Trimming left V 4 bases short and J 0 bases short, with 15 bases between. Germline lookup yields CDR1 SQVTM and CDR2 ANQGSEA. This CDR3 is CSVVIQGNPNYGYTF. The CDR3 coding sequence is TGCAGCGTTGTGATACAGGGAAACCCTAACTATGGCTACACCTTC.

This chain links TRBV28 with TRBJ1-3; TRBD1 matches at 7 bases. This CDR3 contains 16 residues. The V gene's germline CDR1 is MDHEN and CDR2 SYDVKM. The V gene end was trimmed by 2 bases and the J gene end by 0 bases; junction bases not matched to a gene: 4. The CDR3 DNA follows: TGTGCCAGCAGTTTACTGACAGGGTACTCTGGAAACACCATATATTTT. This codes for CASSLLTGYSGNTIYF.

This chain joins TRBV4-2 and TRBJ2-1; 7 nucleotides agree with TRBD2. With 2 bases clipped from V and 3 bases from J, the junction kept 7 bases outside the gene matches. Per germline, CDR1 LGHNA and CDR2 YNFKEQ. The CDR3 consists of 16 residues. CDR3 protein: CASSQFSRDYYNEQFF. The CDR3 DNA follows: TGTGCCAGCAGCCAATTCAGCCGGGACTACTACAATGAGCAGTTCTTC.

This clone was recorded once. This chain connects TRBV4-3 to TRBJ1-6; weak D call: TRBD1 (6 bases). Germline CDR1 reads LGHNA; CDR2 reads YSLEER. The CDR3 contains 17 residues. Trimming stripped 5 bases from V and 0 bases from J, with 14 bases between. The CDR3 DNA is TGCGCCAGCAGCGACCGACAGGATAGCTCCTATAATTCACCCCTCCACTTT. Translating gives CASSDRQDSSYNSPLHF.

The V call is TRBV27, the J call TRBJ2-3; D unresolved. Germline V gives CDR1 MNHEY, CDR2 SMNVEV (reference sequence). V was cut by 5 bases and J by 7 bases, with 22 bases left in between. This CDR3 region has 16 residues. The DNA of the CDR3 is TGTGCCAGCAGTGCCGGAGACCCCACGGGCTCGTATACGCAGTATTTT. It translates to CASSAGDPTGSYTQYF.

This sequence joins TRBV4-2 and TRBJ2-2, with D perhaps TRBD2 (7 bases). V was cut by 5 bases and J by 6 bases, with 16 bases left in between. This CDR3 region has 15 residues. The germline gives CDR1 LGHNA, CDR2 YNFKEQ. The CDR3 DNA is TGTGCCAGCAGCTCTACGGGGGGCGCAGCCGGGGAGCTGTTTTTT. It codes for CASSSTGGAAGELFF.

The V call is TRBV4-3, the J call TRBJ2-7, with 10 nucleotides matching TRBD2. This CDR3 spans 15 amino acids. Germline values: CDR1 LGHNA, CDR2 YSLEER. The trim removed 0 bases at V and 3 bases at J, leaving 2 bases unmatched. Here the CDR3 reads CASSQDRTSGYEQYF. DNA of the CDR3: TGCGCCAGCAGCCAAGATCGGACTAGCGGCTACGAGCAGTACTTC.

The V call is TRBV30, the J call TRBJ2-3, with D perhaps matching TRBD1 or TRBD2 (5 bases each). The CDR3 spans 14 residues. CDR1 GTSNPN and CDR2 SVGIG come from the germline V gene (reference sequence). Trimming left V 2 bases short and J 5 bases short, with 14 bases between. CDR3 residues: CAWSSSGTRDTQYF. The CDR3 DNA is TGTGCCTGGAGTTCCTCCGGGACCAGAGATACGCAGTATTTT.

The chain employs TRBV7-8 and TRBJ2-7; TRBD2 matches 12 bases. The CDR3 runs to 15 residues. Trimming took 2 bases from V and 5 from J; bases not matched to a gene: 4. From germline, CDR1 is SGHVS and CDR2 FQNEAQ. The DNA of the CDR3 is TGTGCCAGCAGCTTAAAGGCTAGCGGGAGGGACGAGCAGTACTTC. Protein product: CASSLKASGRDEQYF.

The rearrangement joins TRBV28 to TRBJ1-5; a possible D gene is TRBD1 (5 bases). Germline lookup yields CDR1 MDHEN and CDR2 SYDVKM. V was pared by 2 bases and J by 6 bases, with 14 bases between. This CDR3 contains 15 residues. This CDR3 reads CASSLVLGATQPQHF. The DNA for the CDR3 is TGTGCCAGCAGTTTAGTATTAGGGGCAACTCAGCCCCAGCATTTT.

The J gene is TRBJ1-3, the V gene TRBV10-3, with unresolved D. Trimming took off 3 bases at V and 0 bases at J, with 6 bases between the two ends. The CDR3 is 14 residues long. CDR1 is ENHRY, CDR2 SYGVKD, per germline. The CDR3 spells CAISDESSGNTIYF. CDR3 nucleotide sequence: TGTGCCATCAGTGATGAAAGCTCTGGAAACACCATATATTTT.

The chain uses TRBV27 and TRBJ2-3; 9 nucleotides align to TRBD2. Per the germline V gene, CDR1 is MNHEY and CDR2 is SMNVEV (reference sequence). With V trimmed by 6 bases and J by 4 bases, 14 bases remained unmatched. The CDR3 spans 17 residues. CDR3 protein: CASSLNVGLAHSDTQYF. CDR3 nucleotides: TGTGCCAGCAGCTTAAATGTGGGACTAGCCCATTCAGATACGCAGTATTTT.

V is TRBV7-9 and J is TRBJ2-7; 10 positions agree with TRBD1. Trimming at V came to 5 bases and at J to 5 bases, leaving 12 bases not matched to a gene. This CDR3 has 16 amino acids. Germline CDR1 and CDR2: SEHNR and FQNEAQ (reference sequence). Here the CDR3 reads CASSPSPGTGVHEQYF. In DNA form, the CDR3 reads TGTGCCAGCAGCCCATCCCCCGGGACAGGGGTACACGAGCAGTACTTC.

The chain joins TRBV20-1 to TRBJ2-1; no clear D gene. The V gene lost 5 bases and the J gene lost 4 bases, with 6 bases spanning the gap. The CDR3 sequence is 11 residues long. Germline V gives CDR1 DFQATT, CDR2 SNEGSKA (reference sequence). The CDR3 spells CSADHYNEQFF. The CDR3 nucleotides read TGCAGTGCTGATCATTACAATGAGCAGTTCTTC.

The V gene is TRBV13, the J gene TRBJ2-1; weak D call: TRBD1 (5 bases). Germline CDR1 and CDR2: PRHDT and FYEKMQ (reference sequence). There are 13 residues in the CDR3. V was trimmed by 5 bases and J by 12 bases, leaving 17 bases between them. The CDR3 DNA reads TGTGCCAGCAGCAAACCGGACACCCAGGGGCAGTTCTTC. Amino acids: CASSKPDTQGQFF.

The chain combines TRBV29-1 with TRBJ2-7; perhaps D is TRBD1 or TRBD2 (6 bases each). Trimming stripped 6 bases from V and 2 bases from J, with 14 bases between. The CDR3 has 13 residues. In germline, CDR1 is SQVTM, CDR2 ANQGSEA. The CDR3 here is CSVGGPPAYEQYF. The CDR3 nucleotides are TGCAGCGTGGGGGGCCCGCCGGCCTACGAGCAGTACTTC.

J is TRBJ1-1 and V is TRBV27; perhaps TRBD1 as D (5 bases). CDR3 length: 15 residues. The germline V gene has CDR1 MNHEY and CDR2 SMNVEV (reference sequence). V was cut by 2 bases and J by 2 bases, with 12 bases left in between. The CDR3 DNA is TGTGCCAGCAGTTTACGCGGGGCGGGAAACACTGAAGCTTTCTTT. It translates to CASSLRGAGNTEAFF.

The genes are TRBV28 and TRBJ1-5; D call uncertain. The CDR3 loop spans 15 amino acids. The ends were cut back, 5 bases at V and 4 bases at J, with 15 bases in the middle. CDR1 is MDHEN, CDR2 SYDVKM, per germline. Written as DNA, the CDR3 is TGTGCCAGCAGTCCGCCCGGCATGGGGAATCAGCCCCAGCATTTT. Encoded protein: CASSPPGMGNQPQHF.

The V and J genes are TRBV7-3 and TRBJ2-1; a possible D gene is TRBD2 (5 bases). The V gene lost 5 bases and the J gene lost 5 bases, with 13 bases spanning the gap. Germline CDR1 SGHTA, CDR2 FQGTGA. The CDR3 covers 14 residues. As DNA, the CDR3 is TGTGCCAGCAGCCTCCGGGGTAGGAACAATGAGCAGTTCTTC. The encoded protein is CASSLRGRNNEQFF.

The rearrangement links TRBV9 to TRBJ2-3; 9 bases align to TRBD2. The CDR3 contains 16 residues. V was pared by 4 bases and J by 2 bases, with 8 bases of the junction left unmatched. The germline CDR1 and CDR2 sequences are SGDLS and YYNGEE. The CDR3 sequence is CASSPGLAGNTDTQYF. As DNA, the CDR3 is TGTGCCAGCAGCCCGGGTCTAGCGGGGAACACAGATACGCAGTATTTT.

V and J are TRBV19 and TRBJ2-7; D remains ambiguous. Trimming removed 7 bases at V and 5 bases at J, with 3 bases between. The CDR3 is 9 amino acids. The germline V gene encodes CDR1 LNHDA and CDR2 SQIVND (reference sequence). The CDR3 region is CASIHEQYF. CDR3 in DNA: TGTGCCAGTATTCACGAGCAGTACTTC.

This chain uses TRBV2 with TRBJ2-7; D gene unclear. CDR3 length: 15 residues. Trimming pared 4 bases from V and 5 bases from J, leaving 18 bases between. Germline CDR1 and CDR2: SNHLY and FYNNEI. In DNA form, the CDR3 reads TGTGCCAGCAGTGGTGTCCGGACCGGAAAGAACGAGCAGTACTTC. It codes for CASSGVRTGKNEQYF.

Only a few counts were recorded for this clone. The chain combines TRBV6-5 with TRBJ1-1, with D possibly matching TRBD1 (6 bases). This CDR3 comprises 13 residues. Germline V gene lookup returns CDR1 MNHEY and CDR2 SVGAGI. V dropped 7 bases and J dropped 1 base, with 10 bases sitting between them. Written as DNA, the CDR3 is TGTGCCAGCACCGGACAGTCGAACACTGAAGCTTTCTTT. Translation gives CASTGQSNTEAFF.

The chain uses TRBV4-1 and TRBJ1-1, with a possible D match to TRBD1 (6 bases). Trimming took 3 bases from V and 8 from J, leaving 22 bases between them. The CDR3 spans 16 residues. Germline loops: CDR1 MGHRA, CDR2 YSYEKL. The chain's CDR3 is CASSHPRTGTRVEAFF. The CDR3 DNA sequence: TGCGCCAGCAGCCACCCCCGGACCGGGACACGGGTCGAAGCTTTCTTT.

This clone has a single count. V is TRBV10-3 and J is TRBJ2-2, with a tentative D call TRBD2 (6 bases). The CDR3 has 12 amino acids. Germline-derived CDR1 and CDR2 are ENHRY and SYGVKD. The V and J ends lost 11 bases and 4 bases respectively, with 11 bases between them. DNA of the CDR3: TGTGCCCCCATCGGGGGCACCGGGGAGCTGTTTTTT. Translating it yields CAPIGGTGELFF.

The J gene is TRBJ2-7, the V gene TRBV7-9; tentatively, D is TRBD2 (6 bases). V gave up 3 bases and J gave up 4 bases, with 19 bases separating them. Looked up from germline, CDR1 is SEHNR and CDR2 is FQNEAQ (reference sequence). The CDR3 is 16 amino acids. For the CDR3, the DNA is TGTGCCAGCAGCTTGTCCTCGGGGGTTTGGAGATACGAGCAGTACTTC. This gives the protein CASSLSSGVWRYEQYF.

The rearrangement links TRBV27 to TRBJ2-2; 7 bases agree with TRBD1. CDR3 length: 14 amino acids. V was clipped by 4 bases and J by 6 bases; unmatched bases: 5. Per the germline V gene, CDR1 is MNHEY and CDR2 is SMNVEV (reference sequence). The CDR3 sequence is CASSSTGKAGELFF. The CDR3 DNA reads as TGTGCCAGCAGTTCGACAGGGAAAGCCGGGGAGCTGTTTTTT.

To note about this clone: Other DNA sequences in this specimen translate into the identical CDR3. The chain uses TRBV28 and TRBJ1-5; D is perhaps TRBD1 (5 bases). CDR3 size: 15 residues. From germline, CDR1 is MDHEN and CDR2 SYDVKM. The V and J ends lost 2 bases and 1 base respectively, with 9 bases between them. The CDR3 sequence: CASSLRGGSNQPQHF. CDR3 sequence (DNA): TGTGCCAGCAGTTTACGGGGGGGAAGCAATCAGCCCCAGCATTTT.